This T cell receptor beta chain came from a study of blood T cells in healthy people across ages. Study details: With template switching, about one barcoded beta molecule was captured per two T cells. Notes on the study in general: Naive T cell percentage by flow cytometry tracked strongly with beta diversity. Roughly linearly, TCR beta diversity per million T cells fell as age increased.

Healthy individuals of Caucasian origin from Russia, aged about 6 to 100, served as donors. As for this clonotype: Its specificity is not known.

Deletions cut 1 base from V and 8 bases from J, with 17 bases between. Germline CDR1 is SGHTA and CDR2 is FQGNSA. The CDR3 length is 15 residues. The use of a sample-barcoded 5' primer and a J-beta primer mix characterized a second PCR of roughly 6 to 11 cycles. Via MiXCR, TCRdb re-called the 5' RACE reads, giving one row per CDR3 protein. The sample lists more than 500,000 distinct CDR3 sequences; approximately 25% were seen once. This sequence was found in a woman aged 70 to 79 in good health. Source material: blood. This chain links TRBV7-2 with TRBJ1-2; D ambiguous. For the CDR3, the DNA is TGTGCCAGCAGCTTAGGGTCAACGGGGTTGGGAGGCTACACCTTC. It is translated as CASSLGSTGLGGYTF.